Detailed here is one T cell receptor beta chain. The antigen is not known. The sample belongs to a study of tumor and adjacent non-tumor tissue in lung cancer. RNA was extracted from bulk tissue without any cell sorting. Donors were chemotherapy-naive, newly diagnosed lung cancer surgical patients in China, August–late 2014. A modified ARM-PCR protocol with three rounds of nested PCR amplified TCRbeta. Each CDR3 protein gets one entry after TCRdb re-called the multiplex PCR reads with MiXCR. The sample contains more than 85,000 distinct CDR3 sequences, roughly two thirds of which appear only once. Study-level points and caveats: Compared with tumor, normal lung showed significantly lower TCR diversity. In normal lung, the top 100 clones were significantly more dominant than in tumor.

Sequencing was performed on lung tumor tissue. This TCR derives from a man in his 70s with non-small cell lung cancer.

The CDR3 reads CASSLEGWDTGELFF. The CDR3 DNA reads as TGTGCCAGCAGTTTAGAGGGATGGGACACCGGGGAGCTGTTTTTT. The J gene is TRBJ2-2, the V gene TRBV28; TRBD2 is a possible D gene (5 bases). CDR1 and CDR2 (germline): MDHEN, SYDVKM. CDR3 length: 15 amino acids. V lost 2 bases and J lost 3, with 10 bases in between. The full variable domain, rest sourced from reference TRBV28 and TRBJ2-2, is DVKVTQSSRYLVKRTGEKVFLECVQDMDHENMFWYRQDPGLGLRLIYFSYDVKMKEKGDIPEGYSVSREKKERFSLILESASTNQTSMYLCASSLEGWDTGELFFGEGSRLTVL.